Sequencing of this T cell receptor (beta chain) was carried out in a study of T cell responses to AZD1222 COVID-19 vaccine (dated by TCRdb to about 2021). Regarding the study in general: A total of more than 230 trial participants underwent TCR sequencing, of whom under 220 had received two doses of AZD1222 and 26 had received two doses of the MenACWY control vaccine. Enrollment into the trials was organized by age into subgroups of 18-55, 56-69 and 70-plus years, and those subgroups contained about 160, 30 and 59 TCR-sequenced participants, respectively. Summary of the overall study and its limitations: Participants were mostly white British, with more females than males. The authors suggested clonal diversity may have been underestimated. Spike-specific TCR breadth and depth rose significantly after two AZD1222 doses compared with day 0 and with MenACWY recipients. The whole spike protein was spanned by vaccine-associated CD4 TCRs, and dominant responses were seen in regions 160-218 and 743-854. Conclusions about previously exposed vaccinees were limited because only a handful of AZD1222 recipients were SARS-CoV-2 seropositive at baseline. Because no day 14 peak-response samples were available, repertoires were characterized only after the peak T cell response. In the small 56-69-year group, the increase in depth fell short of significance, most likely because of low power. Reportedly, close to half of the unique spike-specific TCRs recognized epitopes lying outside the regions that are mutated in the B.1.351 and B.1.1.7 variants.

This clone occurred once. Its antigen has not been determined. Base quality data are lacking; no much larger clone is found one base away. The junction carries 19 bases between V and J, which are trimmed by 6 bases and 0 bases respectively. CDR1 and CDR2 (MDHEN, SYDVKM) derive from the germline V gene. The CDR3 numbers 17 residues from cysteine through phenylalanine. Left in the record is the CDR3 DNA by itself, 51 bases read in frame from the first base. Per the publication, the time point label means: about 28 days (+/-7) after the second vaccine dose. Because spike-specific TCR depth and breadth did not differ between the two schedules, AZD1222 recipients who got a second dose at roughly 4 weeks were pooled with those who got a second dose at roughly 12 weeks. Vaccinee samples came from UK trials COV001 and COV002, including a single-blind randomized controlled phase 2/3 trial of AZD1222 (ChAdOx1 nCoV-19) in healthy adults. For TCRbeta chain sequencing, PBMC samples were collected from trial participants at day 0 and at day 28 after the second dose.

The CDR3 regions of human TCRbeta chains were analyzed by immunosequencing. Regarding the original processing steps: TCRs in the repertoires were compared against a reference library of SARS-CoV-2-specific TCRs that had been generated with the MIRA antigen-specificity platform. Breadth was defined as the fraction of unique TCRs that were SARS-CoV-2-associated. Depth was defined as the fraction of total T cells that were SARS-CoV-2-associated. Each spike-specific TCR was assigned to its reactive spike region and to a CD4 or CD8 class using the MIRA data. Log10-transformed breadth and depth values were compared by one-way ANOVA with Sidak's multiple comparisons tests. The source is immuneACCESS, and TCRdb retained only in-frame sequences with V and J called. Part of the clones is not carried over; for the studies checked, unresolved V genes explain less than half of this, and the remainder is unexplained. That table furnishes V, J and clone size, whereas the DNA furnished D and trimming. Here the sample has around 150,000 clones; 80% to 95% occur a single time. Approximately 3.4% of the sample comes from the top ten.

The TCR was taken from an adult who received the AZD1222 COVID-19 vaccine. The sample here was peripheral blood, taken 28 days after the second AZD1222 dose. This sequence uses TRBV28 and TRBJ2-3; TRBD2 is perhaps the D gene, given 6 matching bases. At the DNA level, the sequence is TGTGCCAGCAGCTCCGCGGGACGGTGGTCTAGCACAGATACGCAGTATTTT. Protein translation: CASSSAGRWSSTDTQYF.